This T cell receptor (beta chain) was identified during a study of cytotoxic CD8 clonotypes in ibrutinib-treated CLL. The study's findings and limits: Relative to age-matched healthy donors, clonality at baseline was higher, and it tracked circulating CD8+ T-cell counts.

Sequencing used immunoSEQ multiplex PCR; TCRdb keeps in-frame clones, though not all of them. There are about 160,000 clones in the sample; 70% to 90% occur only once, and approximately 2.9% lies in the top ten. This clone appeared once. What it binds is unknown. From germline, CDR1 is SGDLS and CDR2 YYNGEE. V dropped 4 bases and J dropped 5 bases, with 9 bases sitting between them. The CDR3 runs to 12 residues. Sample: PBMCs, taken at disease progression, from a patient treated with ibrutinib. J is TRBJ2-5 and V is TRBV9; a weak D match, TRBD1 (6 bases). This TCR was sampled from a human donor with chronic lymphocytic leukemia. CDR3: CASSIRGETQYF. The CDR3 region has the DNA TGTGCCAGCAGCATAAGGGGGGAGACCCAGTACTTC.